The next 16 T cell receptor beta chains were all read from a single sample in a study of shared clonotypes between healthy human individuals. Profiling relied on immunoSEQ multiplex PCR, and the TCRdb table lists in-frame clones only, not all of them. The table lists more than 450,000 clones, more than 65% of them singletons. Sequenced input: PBMCs. The receptors shown here come from a woman aged 40 to 50 in good health. Some clones in this sample may be carry-over from other donors' samples.

J is TRBJ1-1 and V is TRBV6-1; D unclear. V was cut by 4 bases and J by 0 bases, with 12 bases left in between. Germline CDR1 reads MNHNS; CDR2 reads SASEGT. This CDR3 region has 15 residues. The CDR3 DNA is TGTGCCAGCAGTGTGTTCCCGGATCTGAACACTGAAGCTTTCTTT. This translates into CASSVFPDLNTEAFF.

The chain uses TRBV6-1 and TRBJ1-2, with D possibly matching TRBD1 (5 bases). The germline V gene has CDR1 MNHNS and CDR2 SASEGT. Trimming removed 1 base from V and 2 bases from J, with 11 bases in between. The CDR3 has 15 residues. CDR3 sequence: CASSEGGLLNYGYTF. The CDR3 region has the DNA TGTGCCAGCAGTGAAGGGGGCCTCCTAAACTATGGCTACACCTTC.

Worth noting for this clone: Since a much larger clone is just one base distant, this may be a read error. Other DNA sequences of this sample code for an identical CDR3. The chain is built from TRBV9 and TRBJ2-2, with D unclear. This CDR3 has 13 amino acids. Per the germline V gene, CDR1 is SGDLS and CDR2 is YYNGEE. V lost 0 bases and J lost 6, with 6 bases in between. The CDR3 sequence is CASSVARAGELFF. CDR3 DNA sequence: TGTGCCAGCAGCGTAGCTAGGGCCGGGGAGCTGTTTTTT.

The J gene is TRBJ1-5, the V gene TRBV7-8; weak D call: TRBD1 (5 bases). CDR3 length equals 17 residues. Trimming removed 4 bases from V and 0 bases from J, with 16 bases in between. The germline gives CDR1 SGHVS, CDR2 FQNEAQ. The CDR3 sequence is CASSSRGSGYSNQPQHF. The CDR3 region has the DNA TGTGCCAGCAGCTCTCGGGGGTCCGGCTATAGCAATCAGCCCCAGCATTTT.

This sequence joins TRBV19 and TRBJ2-6; TRBD1 matches at 7 bases. Germline lookup yields CDR1 LNHDA and CDR2 SQIVND (reference sequence). This CDR3 contains 14 residues. The ends lost 10 bases at V and 4 bases at J; junction bases unmatched: 7. The CDR3 loop is CATQGGAGANVLTF. DNA of the CDR3: TGTGCCACCCAAGGGGGCGCGGGGGCCAACGTCCTGACTTTC.

V gene TRBV7-9 combines with J gene TRBJ1-3; 8 bases fit TRBD1. The junction had 5 bases not matched to a gene; V was cut back by 4 bases and J by 3 bases. Germline lookup yields CDR1 SEHNR and CDR2 FQNEAQ (reference sequence). The CDR3 loop spans 15 amino acids. CDR3 bases: TGTGCCAGCAGCTACGAGACAGGGGTTGGAAACACCATATATTTT. This codes for CASSYETGVGNTIYF.

CDR3 loop: CASSVGREDTGELFF. CDR3 bases: TGTGCCAGCAGTGTAGGGCGGGAGGACACCGGGGAGCTGTTTTTT. The chain is built from TRBV25-1 and TRBJ2-2; 8 bases match TRBD2. CDR3 length equals 15 residues. CDR1 and CDR2 from the germline V gene are MGHDK and SYGVNS. The V and J ends lost 4 bases and 3 bases, in that order; junction bases with no gene match: 4.

The chain recombines TRBV28 with TRBJ1-5; D gene uncertain. The CDR3 consists of 13 residues. In germline, CDR1 is MDHEN, CDR2 SYDVKM. Trimming removed 6 bases from V and 5 bases from J, with 11 bases in between. The CDR3 reads CASSLGHYQPQHF. CDR3 sequence (DNA): TGTGCCAGCAGCTTGGGCCACTATCAGCCCCAGCATTTT.

The chain carries TRBV28 and TRBJ2-5; no reliable D call. This CDR3 is built from 12 residues. The germline V gene encodes CDR1 MDHEN and CDR2 SYDVKM. V gave up 5 bases and J gave up 5 bases, with 9 bases separating them. In DNA form, the CDR3 reads TGTGCCAGCAGTCTCCCTTCTGAGACCCAGTACTTC. Protein product: CASSLPSETQYF.

The chain carries TRBV28 and TRBJ2-5; either TRBD1 or TRBD2 may fit D (5 bases each). The last part of the DNA fits TRBJ2-7 better; the J call may be wrong. Germline CDR1 is MDHEN and CDR2 is SYDVKM. This CDR3 is built from 11 residues. The CDR3 bases are TGTGCCGAGGGACGACCCTACGAGCAGTACTTC. This translates into CAEGRPYEQYF.

The chain employs TRBV7-9 and TRBJ2-7; 11 bases agree with TRBD2. Trimming at V came to 5 bases and at J to 4 bases, leaving 10 bases not matched to a gene. Germline values: CDR1 SEHNR, CDR2 FQNEAQ (reference sequence). There are 16 residues in the CDR3. CDR3 nucleotide sequence: TGTGCCAGCAGCCCTCGGACTAGCGGGCCGTTATACGAGCAGTACTTC. Its protein product is CASSPRTSGPLYEQYF.

This clone was counted at least ten times. The chain employs TRBV29-1 and TRBJ2-5, with D perhaps TRBD2 (6 bases). Trimming took off 4 bases at V and 2 bases at J, with 11 bases between the two ends. Germline lookup yields CDR1 SQVTM and CDR2 ANQGSEA. The CDR3 loop spans 13 amino acids. The CDR3 sequence is CSVGWGVQETQYF. The CDR3 coding sequence is TGCAGCGTTGGGTGGGGGGTTCAAGAGACCCAGTACTTC.

The gene calls are TRBV15 and TRBJ2-2; 13 bases align to TRBD2. Germline V gene lookup returns CDR1 LNHNV and CDR2 YYDKDF (reference sequence). Germline trimming cut 3 bases from V and 5 bases from J; bases unmatched to any gene: 3. This CDR3 is 16 amino acids long. This chain's CDR3 is CATSRPGLAGTGELFF. The CDR3 bases are TGTGCCACCAGCAGGCCGGGACTAGCGGGAACCGGGGAGCTGTTTTTT.

This clone occurred once. V usage is TRBV30 and J usage is TRBJ2-4; D is unclear. This CDR3 spans 15 amino acids. The V gene's germline CDR1 is GTSNPN and CDR2 SVGIG (reference sequence). V was shortened by 3 bases and J by 0 bases, with 12 bases between the two germline ends. In nucleotides, the CDR3 is TGTGCCTGGAGAAGGGCCGGTGGAGCCAAAAACATTCAGTACTTC. This translates into CAWRRAGGAKNIQYF.

A remark on this clone: Other DNA sequences of this sample code for an identical CDR3. V usage is TRBV7-2 and J usage is TRBJ2-7; D gene uncertain. V was trimmed by 2 bases and J by 2 bases, leaving 4 bases between them. The CDR3 has 12 residues. In germline, CDR1 is SGHTA, CDR2 FQGNSA. This CDR3 is CASSLRPYEQYF. CDR3 DNA sequence: TGTGCCAGCAGCTTACGACCCTACGAGCAGTACTTC.

The rearrangement uses TRBV5-4 and TRBJ2-7, with 7 bases fitting TRBD1. Germline CDR1 SGHNT, CDR2 YYREEE (reference sequence). The V segment lost 1 base and the J segment 6 bases; nucleotides outside the gene matches: 7. The CDR3 runs to 14 residues. The CDR3 loop reads CASSLTQGVGEQYF. Here the CDR3 DNA reads TGTGCCAGCAGCTTGACGCAGGGGGTCGGCGAGCAGTACTTC. The variable domain in full, completed from reference TRBV5-4 and TRBJ2-7, reads ETGVTQSPTHLIKTRGQQVTLRCSSQSGHNTVSWYQQALGQGPQFIFQYYREEENGRGNFPPRFSGLQFPNYSSELNVNALELDDSALYLCASSLTQGVGEQYFGPGTRLTVT.